A selection of T cell receptor beta chains follows, all from one sample in a study of cytomegalovirus exposure and HLA in healthy donors. Profiling relied on immunoSEQ multiplex PCR, and the TCRdb table lists in-frame clones only, not all of them. The sample shows more than 150,000 clones, roughly 75% of them seen only once. The sequencing input was PBMCs. These receptors were obtained from a woman between 45 and 60 years old in good health and CMV-seropositive. Each CDR3 is given with its conserved first and last residue.

CASSPWQGTYEQYF	TRBV7-2	TRBJ2-7
CASSVDAGVSYEQYF	TRBV9	TRBJ2-7
CATWQLGTNYGYTF	TRBV15	TRBJ1-2
CASSTAETQYF	TRBV28	TRBJ2-5
CASSFPLGYEQYF	TRBV28	TRBJ2-7
CASSRRGMNTEAFF	TRBV5-6	TRBJ1-1
CASSQGFGTRSGDTQYF	TRBV14	TRBJ2-3
CASSIPGQLYGYTF	TRBV19	TRBJ1-2
CASSFPGQGLYEQYF	TRBV11-2	TRBJ2-7
CASSLLPQDYEQYF	TRBV5-1	-
CSVVLLNTEAFF	TRBV29-1	TRBJ1-1
CASRYLRQVTEAFF	TRBV6-5	TRBJ1-1
CASLRDRGARF	TRBV2	TRBJ1-2
CASSGDRDFEQYF	TRBV2	TRBJ2-7
CAWSVGKAGREQYF	TRBV30	TRBJ2-7
CASSPLSQGARTGELFF	TRBV18	TRBJ2-2
CASKVNVGVETQYF	TRBV2	TRBJ2-5
CASSVKTGDNEQFF	TRBV5-4	TRBJ2-1
CASSERFSYEQYF	TRBV6-1	-
CASSQAQRRGGQLYTQETQYF	TRBV14	TRBJ2-5
CASSLYAGQGGTEAFF	TRBV28	TRBJ1-1
CSARGPQETQYF	TRBV29-1	TRBJ2-5
CASSRVNYEQYF	TRBV7-2	TRBJ2-7
CASSLGSGRLGEQFF	TRBV7-9	TRBJ2-1
CSVEDNSADTYNEQFF	TRBV29-1	TRBJ2-1
CASSPRGTVDEQYF	TRBV18	-
CASTVQRLGQPQHF	TRBV7-2	TRBJ1-5
CASSLSSANTGELFF	TRBV5-4	TRBJ2-2
CASSQEMRLVF	TRBV14	TRBJ2-1
CASSQDLAQGRFRAFF	TRBV4-3	TRBJ1-1
CASSSSGGGTQYF	TRBV7-3	TRBJ2-5
CASSLGQNQPQHF	TRBV13	TRBJ1-5
CSARAGKAFF	TRBV20-1	TRBJ1-1
CASRLLPQGNTEAFF	TRBV7-9	TRBJ1-1
CAISGQGTGYEQYF	TRBV10-3	TRBJ2-7
CASSLGGTGEKLFF	TRBV5-4	TRBJ1-4
CATSRKGAGDTAGNTIYF	TRBV15	TRBJ1-3
CASSINPNSYEQYF	TRBV7-3	TRBJ2-7
CSSSMTGTEAFF	TRBV7-9	TRBJ1-1
CASSPPLGLAASSYEQYF	TRBV18	TRBJ2-7
CASSPSEPPRAFF	TRBV9	TRBJ1-1
CASSPGTRELFF	TRBV11-3	TRBJ2-2
CASTWGQGNNQPQHF	TRBV7-2	TRBJ1-5
CASSLGLAATGELFF	TRBV11-3	TRBJ2-2
CASSVQTQNTEAFF	TRBV9	TRBJ1-1
CASSKGGTSGYEQYF	TRBV7-8	TRBJ2-7
CALTSGGGGYTF	TRBV30	TRBJ1-2
CASSSGQGGSLIF	TRBV7-3	TRBJ1-2
CASSYSPSPHRNEQFF	TRBV6-5	TRBJ2-1
CASRDSANYGYTF	TRBV28	TRBJ1-2
CASSWLSGEGEAFF	TRBV5-1	TRBJ1-1